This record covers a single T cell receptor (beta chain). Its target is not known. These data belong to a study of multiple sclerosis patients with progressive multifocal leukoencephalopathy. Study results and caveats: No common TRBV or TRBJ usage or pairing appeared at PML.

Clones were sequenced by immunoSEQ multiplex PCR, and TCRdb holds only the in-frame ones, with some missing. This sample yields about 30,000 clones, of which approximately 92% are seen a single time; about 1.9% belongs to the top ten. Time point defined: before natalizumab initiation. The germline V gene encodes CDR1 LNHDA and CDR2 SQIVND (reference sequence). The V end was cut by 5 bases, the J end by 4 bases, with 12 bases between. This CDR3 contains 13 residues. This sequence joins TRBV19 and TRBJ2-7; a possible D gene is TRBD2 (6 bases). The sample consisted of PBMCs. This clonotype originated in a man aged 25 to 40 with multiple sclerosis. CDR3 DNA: TGTGCCAGTAGTGGGGGGTTCGGGTACGAGCAGTACTTC. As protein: CASSGGFGYEQYF.